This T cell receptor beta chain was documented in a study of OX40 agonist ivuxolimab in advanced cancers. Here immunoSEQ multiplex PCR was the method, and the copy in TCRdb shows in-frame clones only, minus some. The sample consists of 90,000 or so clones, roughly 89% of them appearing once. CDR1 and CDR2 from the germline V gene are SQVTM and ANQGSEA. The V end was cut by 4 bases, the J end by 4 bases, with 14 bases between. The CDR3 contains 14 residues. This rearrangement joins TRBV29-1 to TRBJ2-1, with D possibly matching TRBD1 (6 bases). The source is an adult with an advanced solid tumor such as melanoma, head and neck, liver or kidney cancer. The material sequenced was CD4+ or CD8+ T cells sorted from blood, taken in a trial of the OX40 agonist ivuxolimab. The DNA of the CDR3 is TGCAGCGTTGCCCAACAGGGCACTTACAATGAGCAGTTCTTC. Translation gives CSVAQQGTYNEQFF.